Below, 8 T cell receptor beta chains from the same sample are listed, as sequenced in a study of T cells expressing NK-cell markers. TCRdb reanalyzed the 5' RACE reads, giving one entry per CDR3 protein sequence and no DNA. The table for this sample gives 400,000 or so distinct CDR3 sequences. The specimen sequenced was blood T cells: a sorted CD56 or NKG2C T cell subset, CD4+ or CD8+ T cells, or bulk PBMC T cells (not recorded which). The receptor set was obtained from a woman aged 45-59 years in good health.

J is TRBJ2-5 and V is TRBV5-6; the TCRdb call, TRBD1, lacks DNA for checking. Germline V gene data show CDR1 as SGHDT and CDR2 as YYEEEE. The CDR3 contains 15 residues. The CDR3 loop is CASSLGDRGLETQYF.

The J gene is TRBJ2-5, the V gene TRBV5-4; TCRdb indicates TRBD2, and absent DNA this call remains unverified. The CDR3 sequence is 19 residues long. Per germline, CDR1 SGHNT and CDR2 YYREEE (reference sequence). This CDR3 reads CASSLGRRLAGGRSETQYF.

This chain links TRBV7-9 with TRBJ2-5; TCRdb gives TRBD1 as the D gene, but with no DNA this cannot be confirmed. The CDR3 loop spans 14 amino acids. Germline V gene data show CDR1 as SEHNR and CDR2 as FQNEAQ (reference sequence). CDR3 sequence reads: CASSRGQGKETQYF.

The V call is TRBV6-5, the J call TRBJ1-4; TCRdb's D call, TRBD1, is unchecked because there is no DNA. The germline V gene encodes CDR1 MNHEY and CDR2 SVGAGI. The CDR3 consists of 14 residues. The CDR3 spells CASRGPGANEKLFF.

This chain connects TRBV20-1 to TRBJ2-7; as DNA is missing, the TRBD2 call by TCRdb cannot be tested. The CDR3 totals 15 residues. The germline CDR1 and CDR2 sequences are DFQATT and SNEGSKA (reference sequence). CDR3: CSARDQRGLSYEQYF.

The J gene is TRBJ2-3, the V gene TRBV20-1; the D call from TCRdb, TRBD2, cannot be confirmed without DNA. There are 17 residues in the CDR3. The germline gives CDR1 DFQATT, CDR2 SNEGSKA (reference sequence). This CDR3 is CSARARRSLRYTDTQYF.

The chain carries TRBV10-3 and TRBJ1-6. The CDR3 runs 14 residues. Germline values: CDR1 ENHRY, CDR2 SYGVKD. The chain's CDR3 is CAISVTGPAGPLHF.

The chain's CDR3 is CASKGKQNTGELFF. The chain employs TRBV6-5 and TRBJ2-2. The CDR3 covers 14 residues. Germline values: CDR1 MNHEY, CDR2 SVGAGI.